This is a list of T cell receptor beta chains from one sample in a study of T cell responses to AZD1222 COVID-19 vaccine. Sequencing was performed with immunoSEQ multiplex PCR; in TCRdb, only in-frame clones are kept and a portion is missing. The sample yields tens of thousands of clones, approximately 90% seen once. The sample here was peripheral blood, taken on day 0 of AZD1222 vaccination. The origin of the receptors is an adult in good health. CDR3s include the opening cysteine and the closing phenylalanine or tryptophan. D genes are given only for firm matches. Not all rows give a size; the values are once, few, many and, for expanded clones, a class.

TRBV5-1,TRBD2,15,NA,TRBJ2-1,CASSLDVSGNNEQFF,TGCGCCAGCAGCTTGGATGTTAGCGGGAACAATGAGCAGTTCTTC
TRBV5-1,NA,16,once,TRBJ2-4,CASSFFEHPPKNIQYF,TGCGCCAGCAGCTTTTTTGAACACCCACCCAAAAACATTCAGTACTTC
TRBV6-5,TRBD2,15,NA,TRBJ2-7,CASSVTSGRPYEQYF,TGTGCCAGCAGCGTGACTAGCGGGAGGCCCTACGAGCAGTACTTC
TRBV5-5,NA,16,once,TRBJ1-2,CASSLNTRDNNYGYTF,TGTGCCAGCAGCTTGAATACCCGGGACAACAACTATGGCTACACCTTC
TRBV7-9,TRBD1,16,NA,TRBJ2-2,CAVTRGRPDSTGELFF,TGTGCCGTGACGAGGGGGCGCCCCGATAGCACCGGGGAGCTGTTTTTT
TRBV10-2,NA,13,NA,TRBJ2-7,CASSDPGDYEQYF,TGCGCCAGCAGTGACCCCGGGGATTACGAGCAGTACTTC
TRBV7-9,NA,16,NA,TRBJ2-1,CASSPLRAAFDNEQFF,TGTGCCAGCAGCCCCCTCCGGGCCGCTTTTGACAATGAGCAGTTCTTC
TRBV27,NA,15,NA,TRBJ2-5,CASSLMAGTVETQYF,TGTGCCAGCAGTTTAATGGCGGGGACGGTGGAGACCCAGTACTTC
TRBV6-4,TRBD1,14,NA,TRBJ2-1,CASSETPTGGEQFF,TGTGCCAGCAGTGAGACCCCGACAGGGGGTGAGCAGTTCTTC
TRBV29-1,TRBD2,15,NA,TRBJ2-1,CSVDGTSGGAGEQFF,TGCAGCGTTGATGGGACTAGCGGGGGGGCCGGTGAGCAGTTCTTC
TRBV11-2,NA,14,NA,TRBJ2-2,CASVSERQTGELFF,TGTGCCAGCGTTTCAGAACGGCAAACCGGGGAGCTGTTTTTT
TRBV18,TRBD1,16,NA,TRBJ1-3,CASSPPQGNSGNTIYF,TGTGCCAGCTCACCCCCACAGGGGAACTCTGGAAACACCATATATTTT
TRBV11-3,NA,14,NA,TRBJ2-1,CASSLGQNYNEQFF,TGTGCCAGCAGCTTAGGACAGAATTACAATGAGCAGTTCTTC
TRBV10-3,TRBD2,16,NA,TRBJ2-3,CATLGTSGGSTDTQYF,TGTGCCACCCTTGGGACTAGCGGGGGGTCCACAGATACGCAGTATTTT
TRBV9,NA,15,NA,TRBJ1-6,CASARNLVGNSPLHF,TGTGCCAGCGCCCGAAATTTGGTGGGGAATTCACCCCTCCACTTT
TRBV23-1,TRBD1,15,NA,TRBJ2-7,CASSQSTGDLDEQYF,TGCGCCAGCAGTCAATCGACAGGGGACTTGGACGAGCAGTACTTC
TRBV7-2,TRBD1,14,NA,TRBJ1-1,CASSGSGGPTEAFF,TGTGCCAGCAGCGGATCAGGGGGGCCGACTGAAGCTTTCTTT
TRBV2,NA,15,once,TRBJ2-2,CASRGSPGNTGELFF,TGTGCCAGCAGGGGAAGTCCCGGGAACACCGGGGAGCTGTTTTTT
TRBV12-3/TRBV12-4,NA,12,NA,TRBJ1-1,CASSGTNTEAFF,TGTGCCAGCAGCGGAACGAACACTGAAGCTTTCTTT
TRBV7-2,NA,15,NA,TRBJ2-5,CASSATRQSQETQYF,TGTGCCAGCAGCGCGACGAGACAGAGCCAAGAGACCCAGTACTTC
TRBV6-4,TRBD1,13,NA,TRBJ2-2,CASRGTGTGELFF,TGTGCCAGCAGGGGGACAGGTACCGGGGAGCTGTTTTTT
TRBV5-1,NA,14,NA,TRBJ1-2,CASRTDPGEGGYTF,TGCGCCTCCCGGACCGACCCGGGAGAGGGTGGCTACACCTTC
TRBV5-1,NA,12,NA,TRBJ1-4,CASSSLNEKLFF,TGCGCCAGCAGTAGTTTGAATGAAAAACTGTTTTTT
TRBV5-1,TRBD1,16,NA,TRBJ1-4,CASSVDRGTTNEKLFF,TGCGCCAGCAGCGTGGACAGGGGCACAACTAATGAAAAACTGTTTTTT
TRBV5-1,NA,15,NA,TRBJ1-6,CASSLEAPGNSPLHF,TGCGCCAGCAGCTTGGAGGCACCGGGAAATTCACCCCTCCACTTT
TRBV18,TRBD1,13,NA,TRBJ1-5,CASSDRVEQPQHF,TGTGCCAGCTCAGACAGGGTTGAACAGCCCCAGCATTTT
TRBV16,TRBD1,15,NA,TRBJ1-3,CASSPTTGAGNTIYF,TGTGCCAGCAGCCCGACGACAGGGGCAGGAAACACCATATATTTT
TRBV18,NA,12,NA,TRBJ2-1,CASSPPYNEQFF,TGTGCCAGCTCACCGCCCTACAATGAGCAGTTCTTC
TRBV7-7,NA,15,NA,TRBJ2-5,CASSLGHPPQETQYF,TGTGCTAGCAGCTTGGGACATCCTCCCCAAGAGACCCAGTACTTC